The 26 T cell receptor beta chains below all came from one sample that was sequenced in a study of T cells in Graves' hyperthyroidism and ophthalmopathy. Amplification targeted TCR beta CDR3 regions from RNA transcripts. The HTBI primer set served for first-round RT-PCR of the TCR CDR3. MiXCR, run by TCRdb on the multiplex PCR reads, gives a single entry per CDR3 protein. The data hold some 200,000 distinct CDR3 sequences, with under 20% observed a single time. Sequences were obtained from blood. The receptors were sampled from a man aged 45-65 years with Graves' hyperthyroidism.

This clonotype was seen repeatedly, ten times or more. This chain joins TRBV4-1 and TRBJ1-1; D is unclear. Germline values: CDR1 MGHRA, CDR2 YSYEKL. V dropped 0 bases and J dropped 0 bases, with 8 bases sitting between them. The CDR3 is made up of 15 amino acids. The CDR3 coding sequence is TGCGCCAGCAGCCAAGAGAGGGTTATGAACACTGAAGCTTTCTTT. Its protein product is CASSQERVMNTEAFF.

V usage is TRBV6-2 or TRBV6-3 and J usage is TRBJ1-5; tentatively, D is TRBD1 (6 bases). The V end lost 2 bases, the J end lost 4 bases, and 9 bases lay between the germline ends. This CDR3 has 14 residues. CDR1 is MNHEY, CDR2 SVGEGT, per germline. The CDR3 DNA reads TGTGCCAGCAGTTACAGGGGGATTAATCAGCCCCAGCATTTT. Amino acids: CASSYRGINQPQHF.

This clonotype came up many times. This chain connects TRBV5-1 to TRBJ2-1, with 9 bases lining up with TRBD2. Losses at the gene ends were 0 bases for V and 3 bases for J; bases not matched to a gene: 4. The CDR3 has 16 amino acids. Germline values: CDR1 SGHRS, CDR2 YFSETQ. For the CDR3, the DNA is TGCGCCAGCAGCTTGGAGGCGGGAGGGTACTACAATGAGCAGTTCTTC. Translated: CASSLEAGGYYNEQFF.

The chain joins TRBV5-6 to TRBJ2-3; D not certain. CDR1 is SGHDT and CDR2 is YYEEEE in the germline V gene. The germline V and J ends were trimmed by 2 bases and 3 bases, with 13 bases remaining between them. CDR3 length equals 15 residues. CDR3 protein: CASSFGKPETDTQYF. As DNA, the CDR3 is TGTGCCAGCAGCTTTGGGAAACCGGAAACAGATACGCAGTATTTT.

At least ten counts were recorded for this clonotype. The chain couples TRBV11-3 to TRBJ2-1, with 10 positions matching TRBD2. This CDR3 has 17 amino acids. CDR1 and CDR2 (germline): SGHNT, YENEEA. Losses at the gene ends were 1 base for V and 10 bases for J; bases not matched to a gene: 13. The CDR3 DNA sequence: TGTGCCAGCAGCTTAGGGGTTCGGAGACTAGCGGGCGAGGAGCAGTTCTTC. Protein: CASSLGVRRLAGEEQFF.

There are many counts of this clonotype. The chain combines TRBV6-9 with TRBJ1-1; 8 bases fit TRBD1. Unmatched junction bases numbered 12, after V lost 4 bases and J lost 2 bases. This CDR3 is built from 17 residues. Per the germline V gene, CDR1 is MNHGY and CDR2 is SVAAGI. The CDR3 loop reads CASSSLRPDRVNTEAFF. CDR3 nucleotide sequence: TGTGCCAGCAGTTCACTAAGACCGGACAGGGTAAACACTGAAGCTTTCTTT.

A word on this clonotype: Being one base from a much bigger clone, this may be a read error. As the CDR3 is not closed by the conserved phenylalanine or tryptophan, this likely results from a read error. V gene TRBV29-1 combines with J gene TRBJ2-3; D remains unclear. The ends were cut back, 5 bases at V and 4 bases at J, with 10 bases in the middle. Germline V lookup: CDR1 SQVTM, CDR2 ANQGSEA. The CDR3 runs 12 residues. The CDR3: CSVNGLADTQYL. The CDR3 DNA sequence: TGCAGCGTTAATGGGTTGGCAGATACGCAGTATCTT.

This clonotype was picked up a small number of times. V and J are TRBV6-4 and TRBJ1-6, with a possible D match to TRBD1 (5 bases). The ends were cut back, 6 bases at V and 7 bases at J, with 13 bases in the middle. Germline lookup yields CDR1 MRHNA and CDR2 SNTAGT. This CDR3 is 14 amino acids long. CDR3 coding DNA: TGTGCCAGCAGGGGGCCAGGTGGGAATTCACCCCTCCACTTT. As protein: CASRGPGGNSPLHF.

Many counts were recorded for this clonotype. This chain links TRBV6-2 or TRBV6-3 with TRBJ1-1; D may be TRBD1 (5 bases). V lost 2 bases, J lost 5 bases, and 18 bases lay in between. Germline CDR1 reads MNHEY; CDR2 reads SVGEGT. This CDR3 has 16 residues. Here the CDR3 reads CASSYIPTARGTEAFF. CDR3 sequence (DNA): TGTGCCAGCAGTTACATTCCGACTGCTCGGGGGACTGAAGCTTTCTTT.

This clonotype has ten or more counts. This chain connects TRBV18 to TRBJ1-2; D gene uncertain. The ends were cut back, 4 bases at V and 5 bases at J, with 14 bases in the middle. Germline assignment: CDR1 KGHSH and CDR2 LQKENI. The CDR3 is 14 residues long. The CDR3 DNA reads TGTGCCAGCTCACTACGCACGGACCTTTATGGCTACACCTTC. It encodes CASSLRTDLYGYTF.

This clonotype came up a few times. The V and J genes are TRBV5-1 and TRBJ1-6, with 8 bases identical to TRBD1. This CDR3 contains 17 residues. CDR1 SGHRS and CDR2 YFSETQ come from the germline V gene. Germline trimming cut 0 bases from V and 8 bases from J; bases unmatched to any gene: 10. CDR3 nucleotide sequence: TGCGCCAGCAGCTTGGGGTTAGGACAGGGAGACGATTCACCCCTCCACTTT. The encoded protein is CASSLGLGQGDDSPLHF. The entire variable domain, with the rest obtained from reference TRBV5-1 and TRBJ1-6, is as follows: KAGVTQTPRYLIKTRGQQVTLSCSPISGHRSVSWYQQTPGQGLQFLFEYFSETQRNKGNFPGRFSGRQFSNSRSEMNVSTLELGDSALYLCASSLGLGQGDDSPLHFGNGTRLTVT.

This clonotype was counted a few times. The V gene is TRBV6-4, the J gene TRBJ2-1, with 9 bases identical to TRBD1. The CDR3 is 15 residues long. The germline CDR1 and CDR2 sequences are MRHNA and SNTAGT. Trimming at V came to 2 bases and at J to 6 bases, leaving 5 bases not matched to a gene. For the CDR3, the DNA is TGTGCCAGCAGTGACGAGAGACAGGGGGTCAATGAGCAGTTCTTC. Its translation is CASSDERQGVNEQFF.

In DNA form, the CDR3 reads TGTGCCAGCAGCTCCTGGACTAGCGGGTCATACAATGAGCAGTTCTTC. This codes for CASSSWTSGSYNEQFF. V gene TRBV7-3 combines with J gene TRBJ2-1; 11 nucleotides align to TRBD2. Germline trimming cut 4 bases from V and 4 bases from J; bases unmatched to any gene: 6. This CDR3 comprises 16 residues. The germline V gene has CDR1 SGHTA and CDR2 FQGTGA.

This clonotype has just one count. This sequence joins TRBV4-1 and TRBJ2-2, with TRBD2 matching 8 bases. The length of the CDR3 is 17 residues. Germline loops: CDR1 MGHRA, CDR2 YSYEKL. The V segment lost 4 bases and the J segment 6 bases; nucleotides outside the gene matches: 13. The CDR3 is CASSRPGGGQLSGELFF. In nucleotides, the CDR3 is TGCGCCAGCAGCCGACCCGGGGGGGGGCAATTATCCGGGGAGCTGTTTTTT.

The sample holds many counts of this clonotype. The chain joins TRBV6-1 to TRBJ2-3; 14 positions agree with TRBD2. Germline CDR1 reads MNHNS; CDR2 reads SASEGT. Trimming cost V 0 bases and J 2 bases; bases outside gene matches: 1. This CDR3 has 17 residues. CDR3 region: CASSEAGLAGDTDTQYF. Here the CDR3 DNA reads TGTGCCAGCAGTGAAGCGGGACTAGCGGGAGACACAGATACGCAGTATTTT.

This clonotype has a count of ten or more. In DNA, the CDR3 is TGTGCCAGCAGTTCCGAACTTTTTAGCGGCGACTACAATGAGCAGTTCTTC. This translates into CASSSELFSGDYNEQFF. This chain links TRBV12-3 or TRBV12-4 with TRBJ2-1, with D possibly TRBD2 on 6 matching bases. V lost 4 bases to trimming and J lost 3 bases, with 19 bases between them. The CDR3 has 17 amino acids.

This clonotype was counted many times. The chain recombines TRBV3-1 with TRBJ2-2; D gene uncertain. V was trimmed by 4 bases and J by 0 bases, leaving 15 bases between them. Germline V gives CDR1 LGHDT, CDR2 YNNKEL (reference sequence). CDR3 size: 17 residues. As DNA, the CDR3 is TGTGCCAGCAGCCCCAAATTAAACTTCGCGAACACCGGGGAGCTGTTTTTT. Its translation is CASSPKLNFANTGELFF.

In regard to this clonotype: A much larger clone lies one base from this, so it may be a read error. The chain employs TRBV28 and TRBJ2-5, with 7 nucleotides matching TRBD2. Germline-derived CDR1 and CDR2 are MDHEN and SYDVKM. Unmatched junction bases numbered 14, after V lost 5 bases and J lost 5 bases. CDR3 length: 16 residues. CDR3 coding DNA: TGTGCCAGCAGTACCCCGGTCGCGGGAGCCTCTGAGACCCAGTACTTC. Translated, it gives CASSTPVAGASETQYF.

The chain joins TRBV6-5 to TRBJ2-2, with D unresolved. The CDR3 runs 16 residues. Trimming stripped 0 bases from V and 5 bases from J, with 13 bases between. Germline loops: CDR1 MNHEY, CDR2 SVGAGI. The CDR3 loop reads CASSYSAQLNTGELFF. The CDR3 nucleotides are TGTGCCAGCAGTTACTCTGCACAGCTCAATACCGGGGAGCTGTTTTTT.

This clonotype turned up a few times. The chain combines TRBV12-3 or TRBV12-4 with TRBJ2-2; D not certain. The V and J ends lost 7 bases and 7 bases respectively, with 16 bases between them. The CDR3 sequence is 14 residues long. The CDR3 region has the DNA TGTGCCAGCAATATGGGGTTATCGGGCGGGGAGCTGTTTTTT. Amino acid sequence: CASNMGLSGGELFF.

The chain uses TRBV5-5 and TRBJ1-3; the D gene is possibly TRBD1 (5 bases). V shed 0 bases and J shed 9 bases, with 13 bases lying between them. The germline gives CDR1 SGHKS, CDR2 YYEKEE (reference sequence). This CDR3 contains 14 residues. DNA of the CDR3: TGTGCCAGCAGCTTGGCGGGGGTCGCCGGCACCATATATTTT. It specifies CASSLAGVAGTIYF. Based on the CDR3 plus reference TRBV5-5 and TRBJ1-3, the full variable domain is DAGVTQSPTHLIKTRGQQVTLRCSPISGHKSVSWYQQVLGQGPQFIFQYYEKEERGRGNFPDRFSARQFPNYSSELNVNALLLGDSALYLCASSLAGVAGTIYFGEGSWLTVV.

This clonotype was recorded at least ten times. This chain uses TRBV28 with TRBJ1-1; 7 bases agree with TRBD1. This CDR3 has 13 residues. The trim removed 8 bases at V and 3 bases at J, leaving 6 bases unmatched. Germline loops: CDR1 MDHEN, CDR2 SYDVKM. The CDR3 is CASQGVRDTEAFF. The CDR3 coding sequence is TGTGCCAGCCAGGGGGTGCGGGACACTGAAGCTTTCTTT. The whole variable domain, filled in from reference TRBV28 and TRBJ1-1, reads DVKVTQSSRYLVKRTGEKVFLECVQDMDHENMFWYRQDPGLGLRLIYFSYDVKMKEKGDIPEGYSVSREKKERFSLILESASTNQTSMYLCASQGVRDTEAFFGQGTRLTVV.

The chain couples TRBV18 to TRBJ2-3; 7 bases fit TRBD2. The CDR3 contains 17 residues. Germline V gene data show CDR1 as KGHSH and CDR2 as LQKENI. Trimming at V came to 5 bases and at J to 3 bases, leaving 14 bases not matched to a gene. The CDR3 coding sequence is TGTGCCAGCTCAAACCAGGCGCCGGGCGGGGGTACAGATACGCAGTATTTT. It yields the protein CASSNQAPGGGTDTQYF.

This clonotype has a count of ten or more. This chain connects TRBV28 to TRBJ2-2, with D perhaps given as TRBD1 or TRBD2 (6 bases each). The CDR3 length is 12 residues. V was trimmed by 8 bases and J by 3 bases, leaving 7 bases between them. The germline CDR1 and CDR2 sequences are MDHEN and SYDVKM. The CDR3 region has the DNA TGTGCCAGCGGGGGGCACACCGGGGAGCTGTTTTTT. It codes for CASGGHTGELFF.

In its sample, this clonotype was seen a few times. The chain couples TRBV20-1 to TRBJ2-7; TRBD2 matches at 7 bases. The CDR3 consists of 15 residues. V lost 0 bases and J lost 0; bases outside the gene matches: 5. Germline V CDR1 and CDR2: DFQATT, SNEGSKA (reference sequence). CDR3 sequence (DNA): TGCAGTGCTAGAGAGCCGACTAGCAGCTCCTACGAGCAGTACTTC. It encodes CSAREPTSSSYEQYF.

This clonotype was counted at least ten times. The chain recombines TRBV28 with TRBJ2-5; TRBD1 matches at 8 bases. The CDR3 contains 15 residues. CDR1 is MDHEN and CDR2 is SYDVKM in the germline V gene. The J segment lost 4 bases and the V segment lost 5 bases, leaving 9 bases of the junction unmatched. CDR3 residues: CASSPDQDRGETQYF. The CDR3 nucleotides are TGTGCCAGCAGTCCCGACCAAGACAGGGGAGAGACCCAGTACTTC. The full variable domain, in which reference TRBV28 and TRBJ2-5 provide the parts outside the CDR3, is DVKVTQSSRYLVKRTGEKVFLECVQDMDHENMFWYRQDPGLGLRLIYFSYDVKMKEKGDIPEGYSVSREKKERFSLILESASTNQTSMYLCASSPDQDRGETQYFGPGTRLLVL.